These T cell receptor beta chains were read from a single sample in a study of regulatory T cells in long-lasting Graves disease. TCRdb itself ran the multiplex PCR reads through MiXCR, one entry per CDR3 protein. The table shows roughly 530,000 distinct CDR3 sequences, with around 16% occurring only once. These data also featured in a second study, about T cells in Graves' hyperthyroidism and ophthalmopathy.

Sequenced here: peripheral blood mononuclear cells (PBMCs), sampled at new diagnosis, from a patient treated with antithyroid drugs. The receptors come from a woman aged 35-65 years with Graves disease. CDR3s include the opening cysteine and the closing phenylalanine or tryptophan.

TRBV5-5,TRBJ1-2,CASSSRDTANYGYTF
TRBV5-1,TRBJ1-1,CASREGTNTEAFF
TRBV29-1,TRBJ1-2,CSVEQGAIGYTF
TRBV2,TRBJ2-1,CASSEGAPRGRGWNEQFF
TRBV20-1,TRBJ1-1,CSARPSAGNTEAFF
TRBV12-3/TRBV12-4,TRBJ2-7,CASSLTNLEQYF
TRBV5-1,TRBJ2-2,CASSLQMGEGLTGELFF
TRBV28,TRBJ1-1,CASSLYGGGTEAFF
TRBV20-1,TRBJ2-3,CSARDRAGSSTDTQYF
TRBV2,TRBJ1-2,CASSENLWDYGYTF
TRBV28,TRBJ1-2,CASSPRGQSGYGYTF
TRBV4-1,TRBJ1-1,CASSQRTTGTQGAFF
TRBV7-8,TRBJ2-7,CASSSLWEGIYEQYF
TRBV7-3,TRBJ1-2,CASSLTRDSEKGYTF
TRBV7-2,TRBJ2-1,CASSLGRGDNEQFF
TRBV6-2/TRBV6-3,TRBJ2-3,CASSYGRGPQESTDTQYF
TRBV6-1,TRBJ1-4,CASRNNEKLFF
TRBV3-1,TRBJ1-5,CASSQAVRNQPQHF
TRBV20-1,TRBJ2-7,CSARGGQKSSYEQYF
TRBV20-1,TRBJ2-1,CSARPNGGISYNEQFF
TRBV10-3,TRBJ2-1,CAITPGQGYNEQFF
TRBV20-1,TRBJ1-5,CSASVSGHNQPQHF
TRBV10-1,TRBJ1-6,CASSENVNSPLHF
TRBV7-9,TRBJ1-1,CASSSIWQGNTEAFF
TRBV18,TRBJ2-1,CASSRVGQGANEQFF
TRBV3-1,TRBJ2-5,CASSLDWKGTQYF
TRBV27,TRBJ2-3,CASSRTRDTQYF
TRBV12-5,TRBJ1-1,CASGLRGDTEAFF
TRBV24-1,TRBJ1-2,CATSDPGSNYGYTF
TRBV2,TRBJ1-4,CASRRSATNEKLFF
TRBV10-1,TRBJ1-2,CDPGREGGYTF
TRBV2,TRBJ1-3,CASSEDAGNTIYF
TRBV28,TRBJ2-7,CASRGIGLFEQYF
TRBV6-5,TRBJ2-5,CASSYIDRGRETQYF
TRBV5-1,TRBJ2-2,CASSFPRGDLHRELFF
TRBV5-6,TRBJ2-5,CASSFARQRGFQETQYF
TRBV6-1,TRBJ1-1,CASNPPRGEAFF
TRBV3-1,TRBJ2-2,CASSIGTGGIGELFF
TRBV4-1,TRBJ2-3,CASSQAGRTDTQYF
TRBV12-3/TRBV12-4,TRBJ2-1,CASSRSSGGGNEQFF
TRBV6-5,TRBJ2-3,CASSYEGTGDTQYF
TRBV28,TRBJ1-3,CASSFARSRGNTIYF
TRBV28,TRBJ1-4,CASSLGASSTNEKLFF
TRBV6-1,TRBJ1-2,CASTPFRDSGYGYTF
TRBV19,TRBJ1-1,CASSIGIVEGITEAFF
TRBV2,TRBJ1-1,CASKKDRGRTEAFF
TRBV6-2/TRBV6-3,TRBJ2-5,CASEQGYRETQYF
TRBV11-2,TRBJ1-2,CASSLIRGPTRLGTAYGYTF
TRBV12-3/TRBV12-4,TRBJ2-5,CASSWGGISETQYF
TRBV27,TRBJ1-6,CASSFGGAKSPLHF
TRBV7-8,TRBJ2-7,CASSPSGTVSEQYF
TRBV28,TRBJ1-2,CASSLAYGYTF
TRBV28,TRBJ1-6,CASSQQGPTLHF